This T cell receptor beta chain comes out of a study of blood T cell repertoires in COVID-19 (dated by TCRdb to the early 2020s). Concerning the study at large: Samples from collaborators originated in the United States, Italy and Spain and spanned both the acute and convalescent phases of COVID-19. The prospective study material was composed of cDNA or gDNA derived from T cells, B-cell-depleted T cells, or PBMCs. The dataset comprised deeply sampled blood TCRbeta repertoires from subjects exposed to, actively infected with, or recovered from COVID-19. The repertoires were released in a freely available public database intended as a resource for research on the immune response to SARS-CoV-2. Samples came from the ongoing ImmuneRACE study (first 160 participants) plus 1,254 subjects from 6 global collaborators. The sample metadata nearly always contained a de-identified subject ID, COVID-19 status, age in years and sex. Where HLA class I and class II types were available, the types were taken from metadata supplied by the sample provider, not from assay-based typing. Here is what the overall study found, with its caveats: The amount of clinical and demographic metadata varied by source and participant and was provided uncurated.

Note on this clone: There is no known antigen for this receptor. No much larger clone exists at a distance of one base, and base qualities are not known.

In the prospective study, participants were roughly 18 to 100 years old, resided in about 25 geographic areas of the United States, and were enrolled through a virtual design. Cohort assignment in the prospective study relied on participant-reported clinical history from a screening survey and a study questionnaire. For ImmuneRACE Cohort 3, a participant was defined as recovered based on two consecutive negative NP/OP PCR tests, clearance by a healthcare professional, or resolution of symptoms. Mobile phlebotomists in the prospective study collected whole blood, serum and a nasopharyngeal or oropharyngeal swab from every participant. Additional blood draws and questionnaires over a 2-month period could optionally be provided by prospective study participants. Blood samples from the prospective study were shipped frozen or at room temperature prior to DNA extraction. The immunoSEQ Assay, a bias-controlled multiplex PCR, was used to amplify TCRbeta CDR3 regions from genomic DNA. On the study's bioinformatics: The number of nucleated cells in each sample was estimated by amplification of reference gene primers within the assay. Sequence reads were collapsed and filtered to measure the absolute abundance of every unique TCRbeta CDR3 rearrangement. For each sample, productive Simpson clonality was calculated as the square root of Simpson's diversity index across productive rearrangements. Here the immuneACCESS table is served through TCRdb, limited to in-frame sequences with V and J called. Missing clones are a known gap in these copies; in checked studies unresolved V genes cover under half, and the rest lacks a known reason. V and J calls and clone size come straight from that table; D and trimming were deduced from the DNA. Across this sample there are hundreds of thousands of clones, with roughly 87% seen only once. Almost 3% of the sample belongs to the ten largest clones.

Sequencing was done on a sample of PBMCs or T cells enriched from blood (not recorded which). The receptor's source is a woman younger than 45 who had recovered from COVID-19.

The bases read TGTGCCAGCAGCCAAGTATCGGGTCAAGAGACCCAGTACTTC. Translated, it reads CASSQVSGQETQYF. The chain couples TRBV3-1 (or the pseudogene TRBV3-2) to TRBJ2-5; no D gene is confidently identified. Reading from cysteine to phenylalanine, the CDR3 counts 14 amino acids. Only the CDR3 region is kept as DNA, spanning 42 bases read in frame from base 1. V gives up 1 base and J gives up 2 bases, and the segment between their germline ends measures 8 bases. The CDR1 and CDR2 encoded by the germline V gene (reference sequence) are LGHDT and YNNKEL.